These 7 T cell receptor beta chains share one sample of origin, sequenced in a study of CDR3 diversity in severe acne (dated by TCRdb to the late 2010s). Libraries were constructed by PCR. Data came from an Illumina HiSeq 2000. TCRdb handled the public reads itself, with Q25 trimming in fastp and clone calling in MiXCR, and kept productive beta chains. Every entry covers one CDR3 protein and lists the most common genes and DNA from its rows. The sample records 100,000 or so distinct CDR3 sequences, 51% of which are singletons. The ten largest account for 12% of the sample. Sequencing input: blood. These receptors came from a male donor with acne.

This clonotype was observed many times. This chain links TRBV5-6 with TRBJ2-1, with D unresolved. The CDR3 has 13 residues. Per germline, CDR1 SGHDT and CDR2 YYEEEE. Trimming took 0 bases from V and 8 from J, leaving 9 bases between them. CDR3 bases: TGTGCCAGCAGCTTGGCCGTATGGGATGAGCAGTTCTTC. This translates into CASSLAVWDEQFF.

This sequence joins TRBV7-8 and TRBJ2-6, with D perhaps being TRBD1 or TRBD2 (5 bases each). The CDR3 spans 17 residues. V was trimmed by 3 bases and J by 3 bases, leaving 15 bases between them. The germline V gene has CDR1 SGHVS and CDR2 FQNEAQ. The CDR3 is CASSLGPSGVGANVLTF. Here the CDR3 DNA reads TGTGCCAGCAGCTTGGGACCCTCCGGTGTTGGGGCCAACGTCCTGACTTTC.

This clonotype turned up a few times. The chain couples TRBV9 to TRBJ2-2; 9 bases match TRBD2. The V and J ends lost 4 bases and 9 bases, in that order; junction bases with no gene match: 10. Looked up from germline, CDR1 is SGDLS and CDR2 is YYNGEE. This CDR3 has 15 residues. CDR3 sequence: CASSPIAGVERELFF. The DNA for the CDR3 is TGTGCCAGCAGCCCTATAGCGGGAGTAGAGCGGGAGCTGTTTTTT.

Only a few counts were recorded for this clonotype. The chain is built from TRBV20-1 and TRBJ1-3; unclear D gene. Germline lookup yields CDR1 DFQATT and CDR2 SNEGSKA (reference sequence). V was trimmed by 3 bases and J by 4 bases, leaving 7 bases between them. This CDR3 contains 12 residues. In DNA, the CDR3 is TGCAGTGCTAGGACCGCCGGAAACACCATATATTTT. Its translation is CSARTAGNTIYF.

This clonotype was seen repeatedly, ten times or more. The V call is TRBV15, the J call TRBJ1-4, with D unclear. Looked up from germline, CDR1 is LNHNV and CDR2 is YYDKDF (reference sequence). The V gene lost 5 bases and the J gene lost 13 bases, with 14 bases spanning the gap. This CDR3 contains 12 residues. The CDR3 sequence: CATSGPALGLFF. In nucleotides, the CDR3 is TGTGCCACCAGCGGCCCCGCGTTAGGACTGTTTTTT.

This chain connects TRBV2 to TRBJ2-1; tentatively, D is TRBD2 (6 bases). Trimming took 7 bases from V and 6 from J, leaving 19 bases between them. The length of the CDR3 is 15 residues. Germline V gene lookup returns CDR1 SNHLY and CDR2 FYNNEI. The CDR3 DNA reads as TGTGCCAGCACCGGCGGGGTCAAGAGGGGCAATGAGCAGTTCTTC. This sequence encodes CASTGGVKRGNEQFF.

This rearrangement joins TRBV2 to TRBJ2-7; 8 positions agree with TRBD1. This CDR3 is built from 15 residues. Germline V gene lookup returns CDR1 SNHLY and CDR2 FYNNEI. With V trimmed by 4 bases and J by 3 bases, 8 bases remained unmatched. Here the CDR3 DNA reads TGTGCCAGCAGTGTACCCGACAGGGGAGTCTACGAGCAGTACTTC. Its translation is CASSVPDRGVYEQYF.